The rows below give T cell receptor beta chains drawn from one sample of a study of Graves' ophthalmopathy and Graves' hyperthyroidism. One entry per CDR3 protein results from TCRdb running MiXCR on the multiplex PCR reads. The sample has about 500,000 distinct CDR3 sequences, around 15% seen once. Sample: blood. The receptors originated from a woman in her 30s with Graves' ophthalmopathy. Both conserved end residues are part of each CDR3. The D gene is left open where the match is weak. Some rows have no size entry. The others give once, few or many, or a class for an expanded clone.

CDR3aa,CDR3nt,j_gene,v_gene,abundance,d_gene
CSVEGGTDYYGYTF,TGCAGCGTTGAAGGGGGGACGGATTACTATGGCTACACCTTC,TRBJ1-2,TRBV29-1,.,.
CATSRELLNYEQYF,TGTGCCACCAGCAGGGAACTCCTCAACTACGAGCAGTACTTC,TRBJ2-7,TRBV15,many,.
CSVEDGRRETQYF,TGCAGCGTTGAAGACGGGAGGAGGGAGACCCAGTACTTC,TRBJ2-5,TRBV29-1,many,TRBD2
CAISHDSYEQYF,TGTGCCATCAGCCACGACTCATACGAGCAGTACTTC,TRBJ2-7,TRBV10-3,many,.
CSGGTNTEAFF,TGCAGCGGCGGTACGAACACTGAAGCTTTCTTT,TRBJ1-1,TRBV29-1,many,.
CASKSAGDRETQYF,TGTGCCAGCAAGTCAGCGGGGGATCGGGAGACCCAGTACTTC,TRBJ2-5,TRBV28,many,TRBD2
CASSQRGQGRTGELFF,TGTGCCAGCAGCCAAAGAGGACAGGGGAGGACCGGGGAGCTGTTTTTT,TRBJ2-2,TRBV14,few,TRBD1
CASSIQDTEAFF,TGTGCCAGCAGTATCCAGGACACTGAAGCTTTCTTT,TRBJ1-1,TRBV12-3/TRBV12-4,many,.
CASSKRGGTTGELFF,TGTGCCAGCAGTAAGCGGGGGGGCACCACCGGGGAGCTGTTTTTT,TRBJ2-2,TRBV2,many,TRBD2
CAGSDPGSGYEQYF,TGTGCCGGCAGTGACCCAGGGTCAGGTTACGAGCAGTACTTC,TRBJ2-7,TRBV2,.,.
CASSLVSTGGLSGNQPQHF,TGTGCCAGCAGCTTAGTCTCGACCGGGGGGCTCAGCGGCAATCAGCCCCAGCATTTT,TRBJ1-5,TRBV11-2,many,.
CASSYDIGGYQPQHF,TGTGCCAGCAGCTACGACATTGGGGGGTATCAGCCCCAGCATTTT,TRBJ1-5,TRBV6-2/TRBV6-3,.,.
CASSRTTTTYEQYF,TGCGCCAGCAGCCGGACTACCACAACATACGAGCAGTACTTC,TRBJ2-7,TRBV4-1,.,.
CASRRTGATYEQYF,TGTGCCAGCAGGAGGACAGGGGCAACCTACGAGCAGTACTTC,TRBJ2-7,TRBV6-2/TRBV6-3,many,TRBD1
CATGSWSRGYTF,TGTGCCACCGGGAGCTGGTCTAGAGGCTACACCTTC,TRBJ1-2,TRBV15,many,.
CASSLLGTIQYF,TGTGCCAGCAGCCTTCTAGGGACCATTCAGTACTTC,TRBJ2-4,TRBV7-2,many,.
CAISQAGTSGDSYEQYF,TGTGCCATCAGCCAAGCCGGGACTAGCGGGGACTCCTACGAGCAGTACTTC,TRBJ2-7,TRBV10-3,.,TRBD2
CASSYLTGMETQYF,TGTGCCAGCAGTTACCTGACAGGGATGGAGACCCAGTACTTC,TRBJ2-5,TRBV6-5,once,TRBD1
CASGHRFIGIDRDTEAFF,TGTGCTAGTGGTCACAGGTTTATCGGAATAGACAGGGACACTGAAGCTTTCTTT,TRBJ1-1,TRBV12-5,few,TRBD1
CASRQDRGPGYTF,TGTGCCAGCAGACAGGACAGGGGGCCTGGCTACACCTTC,TRBJ1-2,TRBV6-5,many,TRBD1
CASSLGRPTGELFF,TGTGCCAGCAGCTTGGGGAGGCCCACCGGGGAGCTGTTTTTT,TRBJ2-2,TRBV7-8,few,.
CASSPGTPGTYEQYF,TGTGCCAGCTCACCCGGGACTCCAGGGACCTACGAGCAGTACTTC,TRBJ2-7,TRBV18,.,.
CASSPPGSYNSPLHF,TGTGCCAGCAGCCCCCCAGGCTCCTATAATTCACCCCTCCACTTT,TRBJ1-6,TRBV11-2,many,.
CSARSGSPEQYF,TGCAGTGCTAGGTCCGGTTCCCCCGAGCAGTACTTC,TRBJ2-7,TRBV20-1,many,.
CASSLLGRNQETQYF,TGTGCCAGCAGTTTATTAGGTCGGAACCAAGAGACCCAGTACTTC,TRBJ2-5,TRBV28,many,.
CASSLSGQGNSGELFF,TGTGCCAGCAGCTTAAGTGGGCAGGGGAATTCCGGGGAGCTGTTTTTT,TRBJ2-2,TRBV7-3,few,.
CSARVGNIQYF,TGCAGTGCTAGAGTGGGAAACATTCAGTACTTC,TRBJ2-4,TRBV20-1,.,.
CASSYGTTNEQYF,TGTGCCAGCAGCTATGGGACTACTAACGAGCAGTACTTC,TRBJ2-7,TRBV28,many,TRBD2
CASSFDRSFSGNTIYF,TGTGCCAGCAGCTTCGACAGGTCCTTCTCTGGAAACACCATATATTTT,TRBJ1-3,TRBV11-2,few,.
CASSLRVVYGYTF,TGTGCCAGCAGCCTTCGAGTTGTGTATGGCTACACCTTC,TRBJ1-2,TRBV7-2,many,.
CASSIVGSQETQYF,TGTGCCAGTAGTATCGTTGGCAGCCAAGAGACCCAGTACTTC,TRBJ2-5,TRBV19,many,.
CASSPTPKSYYEQYF,TGTGCCAGCAGTCCGACCCCAAAAAGTTACTACGAGCAGTACTTC,TRBJ2-7,TRBV27,.,.
CASSLDRQGTEAFF,TGTGCCAGCAGTTTGGACAGGCAGGGGACTGAAGCTTTCTTT,TRBJ1-1,TRBV6-5,once,TRBD1
CSSSSGPMNYGYTF,TGTTCCAGCAGTTCCGGACCCATGAACTATGGCTACACCTTC,TRBJ1-2,TRBV6-5,.,.
CASSAGTVTYEQYF,TGTGCCAGCAGCGCCGGGACAGTTACCTACGAGCAGTACTTC,TRBJ2-7,TRBV27,many,TRBD1
CSARGPKTFPSYEQYF,TGCAGTGCTAGGGGGCCTAAAACTTTCCCATCCTACGAGCAGTACTTC,TRBJ2-7,TRBV20-1,many,.
CASRLQGEETQYF,TGTGCCAGCAGGCTACAGGGGGAAGAGACCCAGTACTTC,TRBJ2-5,TRBV28,.,TRBD1
CASSVDPSRGYEQYF,TGTGCCAGCAGCGTAGATCCGTCCCGGGGCTACGAGCAGTACTTC,TRBJ2-7,TRBV9,many,.
CASSRTAGRDTGELFF,TGCGCCAGCAGCCGTACGGCAGGGCGCGACACCGGGGAGCTGTTTTTT,TRBJ2-2,TRBV4-1,.,.
CASSEPQPPNTEAFF,TGTGCCAGCAGTGAACCTCAGCCTCCGAACACTGAAGCTTTCTTT,TRBJ1-1,TRBV6-1,many,.
CASSLTGGGENTEAFF,TGCGCCAGCAGCTTAACAGGGGGTGGGGAAAACACTGAAGCTTTCTTT,TRBJ1-1,TRBV5-1,few,TRBD1
CASSSPGTSYEQYF,TGTGCCAGCAGTTCCCCAGGGACCTCCTACGAGCAGTACTTC,TRBJ2-7,TRBV28,many,.
CASSPLGDNYGYTF,TGTGCCAGCAGCCCGTTGGGAGACAACTATGGCTACACCTTC,TRBJ1-2,TRBV12-3/TRBV12-4,many,.
CASSLGGGDGNTIYF,TGTGCCAGCAGCTTAGGAGGGGGAGATGGAAACACCATATATTTT,TRBJ1-3,TRBV13,many,.
CAWNQDSNTEAFF,TGTGCCTGGAATCAGGACAGCAACACTGAAGCTTTCTTT,TRBJ1-1,TRBV30,many,.
CATRGVAGGYTF,TGTGCCACCAGGGGGGTCGCCGGGGGCTACACCTTC,TRBJ1-2,TRBV24-1,many,.
CASSGGGNTGELFF,TGTGCCAGCTCCGGGGGAGGAAACACCGGGGAGCTGTTTTTT,TRBJ2-2,TRBV9,few,.
CAGGRSYGYTF,TGTGCCGGGGGACGGTCCTATGGCTACACCTTC,TRBJ1-2,TRBV30,.,.
CASSEYRTGGREKLFF,TGTGCCAGCAGTGAATACCGGACAGGGGGGAGGGAAAAACTGTTTTTT,TRBJ1-4,TRBV6-1,few,TRBD1
CASREQGYEQYF,TGTGCCAGCAGAGAACAGGGCTACGAGCAGTACTTC,TRBJ2-7,TRBV6-1,many,.
CAWSVPKAGGIRMNGYTF,TGTGCCTGGAGTGTCCCGAAGGCAGGGGGCATTCGGATGAATGGCTACACCTTC,TRBJ1-2,TRBV30,many,TRBD1